A single sample is the source of the 25 T cell receptor beta chains below, sequenced in a study of human T cells and chemical hapten exposure. TCRdb called the RACE reads again in MiXCR, with one record for every CDR3 protein. The table shows around 160,000 distinct CDR3 sequences, with 13% to 15% occurring only once. The time point: patch test 1, 2 weeks after DPC sensitization. Noted treatment: therapeutic diphenylcyclopropenone sensitization with weekly scalp DPC. The sample consisted of whole blood, taken in connection with sensitization to the hapten diphenylcyclopropenone (DPC). Receptor source: a woman between 25 and 40 years old with alopecia areata. Some clones in this sample may be carry-over from other donors' samples.

This clonotype appeared a few times. The chain uses TRBV15 and TRBJ2-7; D may be TRBD1 (6 bases). This CDR3 comprises 13 residues. The germline V gene encodes CDR1 LNHNV and CDR2 YYDKDF (reference sequence). V was trimmed by 3 bases and J by 3 bases, leaving 9 bases between them. CDR3 in amino acids: CATSSDRFYEQYF. The DNA of the CDR3 is TGTGCCACCAGCAGTGACAGGTTCTACGAGCAGTACTTC.

This clonotype was seen only a few times. The rearrangement joins TRBV6-5 to TRBJ1-1; D might be TRBD1 (6 bases). Per germline, CDR1 MNHEY and CDR2 SVGAGI. Trimming cost V 5 bases and J 5 bases, with 12 bases left between them. The CDR3 has 13 amino acids. CDR3 nucleotide sequence: TGTGCCAGCAGTAGACAGGAGGGAACTGAAGCTTTCTTT. Translating gives CASSRQEGTEAFF.

The chain combines TRBV5-6 with TRBJ2-2, with 9 bases fitting TRBD1. Germline lookup yields CDR1 SGHDT and CDR2 YYEEEE. With V trimmed by 4 bases and J by 5 bases, 12 bases remained unmatched. The CDR3 loop spans 17 amino acids. The CDR3 DNA reads as TGTGCCAGCAGCGGCCCGGGACAGGGCGGGTGGACCGGGGAGCTGTTTTTT. Residues: CASSGPGQGGWTGELFF.

This chain links TRBV6-1 with TRBJ1-1; 9 positions agree with TRBD1. Germline V CDR1 and CDR2: MNHNS, SASEGT. V gave up 6 bases and J gave up 4 bases; unmatched junction bases: 12. The CDR3 is 16 amino acids. CDR3 DNA sequence: TGTGCCAGCAGAGGGAGGGGGGACAGGGTGCCCACTGAAGCTTTCTTT. Encoded protein: CASRGRGDRVPTEAFF.

The V and J genes are TRBV4-3 and TRBJ2-7; D might be TRBD1 or TRBD2, each matching 6 bases. Germline values: CDR1 LGHNA, CDR2 YSLEER. V lost 2 bases, J lost 0 bases, and 11 bases lay in between. The CDR3 has 15 residues. As DNA, the CDR3 is TGCGCCAGCAGCCAAAGAGGGGGACTCTCCTACGAGCAGTACTTC. Protein product: CASSQRGGLSYEQYF.

V is TRBV20-1 and J is TRBJ2-1; TRBD2 agrees at 9 bases. CDR3 length: 13 residues. V lost 7 bases and J lost 7; bases outside the gene matches: 8. The germline V gene encodes CDR1 DFQATT and CDR2 SNEGSKA (reference sequence). CDR3 loop: CSVPPAGGNEQFF. The CDR3 DNA is TGCAGTGTTCCCCCCGCGGGGGGGAATGAGCAGTTCTTC.

J is TRBJ2-1 and V is TRBV6-1; perhaps TRBD1 as D (6 bases). CDR1 is MNHNS and CDR2 is SASEGT in the germline V gene. Between the trimmed V and J ends, which lost 6 bases and 0 bases, there was a span of 12 bases. The CDR3 extends over 15 amino acids. The CDR3 region has the DNA TGTGCCAGCAGGTTGGACAGTTTCTCCTACAATGAGCAGTTCTTC. This translates into CASRLDSFSYNEQFF.

The V call is TRBV28, the J call TRBJ2-7; TRBD1 matches 8 bases. The CDR3 has 11 residues. Germline CDR1 MDHEN, CDR2 SYDVKM. V gave up 10 bases and J gave up 2 bases; unmatched junction bases: 1. The chain's CDR3 is CATGQAYEQYF. The CDR3 DNA sequence: TGTGCCACGGGACAGGCCTACGAGCAGTACTTC.

V is TRBV29-1 and J is TRBJ2-2; no firm D call. The CDR3 contains 14 residues. Germline V gives CDR1 SQVTM, CDR2 ANQGSEA. Trimming stripped 0 bases from V and 4 bases from J, with 9 bases between. The CDR3, as DNA: TGCAGCGTTGAAGACTCTAGAGGCACCGGGGAGCTGTTTTTT. Translating gives CSVEDSRGTGELFF.

In its sample, this clonotype was seen a few times. This chain joins TRBV9 and TRBJ2-2; D ambiguous. The ends were cut back, 0 bases at V and 0 bases at J, with 9 bases in the middle. Germline CDR1 is SGDLS and CDR2 is YYNGEE. CDR3 length: 16 residues. In DNA, the CDR3 is TGTGCCAGCAGCGTAGGGTCCCAGGCGAACACCGGGGAGCTGTTTTTT. This codes for CASSVGSQANTGELFF.

This clonotype showed up many times. The chain is built from TRBV5-4 and TRBJ1-1, with unresolved D. Per the germline V gene, CDR1 is SGHNT and CDR2 is YYREEE (reference sequence). Deletions cut 2 bases from V and 7 bases from J, with 18 bases between. The CDR3 is 15 residues long. The CDR3 bases are TGTGCCAGCAGCTTTGGTGTTGCGCTGACGGATGAAGCTTTCTTT. This sequence encodes CASSFGVALTDEAFF.

A few counts support this clonotype. The J gene is TRBJ2-7, the V gene TRBV20-1; D gene unclear. Trimming stripped 1 base from V and 3 bases from J, with 7 bases between. Germline V lookup: CDR1 DFQATT, CDR2 SNEGSKA (reference sequence). This CDR3 has 12 residues. The CDR3 bases are TGCAGTGCTAGAGGTCCAGGCTACGAGCAGTACTTC. It translates to CSARGPGYEQYF.

In its sample, this clonotype was seen a few times. The chain joins TRBV4-3 to TRBJ2-3; 14 positions match TRBD2. Trimming took 3 bases from V and 8 from J; bases not matched to a gene: 7. This CDR3 comprises 16 residues. Looked up from germline, CDR1 is LGHNA and CDR2 is YSLEER. In DNA form, the CDR3 reads TGCGCCAGCAGCCAGGAGACTAGCGGGAGGGGGGTTACGCAGTATTTT. As protein: CASSQETSGRGVTQYF.

This clonotype has only a few counts. The CDR3 DNA reads TGTGCCAGCAGTTTAACAGCTTACTATGGCTACACCTTC. Encoded protein: CASSLTAYYGYTF. The chain couples TRBV28 to TRBJ1-2; D ambiguous. Between the trimmed V and J ends, which lost 2 bases and 3 bases, there was a span of 7 bases. The CDR3 consists of 13 residues. Germline V gene sequence: CDR1 MDHEN, CDR2 SYDVKM.

V usage is TRBV28 and J usage is TRBJ1-5; possibly TRBD1 for D (5 bases). Germline V gives CDR1 MDHEN, CDR2 SYDVKM. The CDR3 is 14 residues long. Trimming shortened V by 8 bases and J by 1 base, and 12 bases separated the two germline ends. This chain's CDR3 is CASGYGGSNQPQHF. CDR3 sequence (DNA): TGTGCCAGCGGATATGGGGGGAGCAATCAGCCCCAGCATTTT.

This clonotype was found a few times. V gene TRBV27 combines with J gene TRBJ2-5; 8 bases are a match to TRBD1. Germline-derived CDR1 and CDR2 are MNHEY and SMNVEV (reference sequence). The CDR3 covers 14 residues. V was clipped by 6 bases and J by 3 bases; unmatched bases: 6. CDR3 sequence (DNA): TGTGCCAGCAGCCAAGGGGGACAGGAAGAGACCCAGTACTTC. Its protein product is CASSQGGQEETQYF.

J is TRBJ2-7 and V is TRBV28; a weak D match, TRBD2 (5 bases). The CDR3 contains 11 residues. V was clipped by 8 bases and J by 5 bases, with 10 bases between them. Looked up from germline, CDR1 is MDHEN and CDR2 is SYDVKM. In DNA form, the CDR3 reads TGTGCCAGCGAGGCGGGCAACGAGCAGTACTTC. It translates to CASEAGNEQYF. The full variable domain, its missing parts supplied by reference TRBV28 and TRBJ2-7, is DVKVTQSSRYLVKRTGEKVFLECVQDMDHENMFWYRQDPGLGLRLIYFSYDVKMKEKGDIPEGYSVSREKKERFSLILESASTNQTSMYLCASEAGNEQYFGPGTRLTVT.

This sequence joins TRBV20-1 and TRBJ2-7, with 7 bases fitting TRBD1. This CDR3 has 12 amino acids. The junction had 5 bases not matched to a gene; V was cut back by 6 bases and J by 3 bases. Germline CDR1 reads DFQATT; CDR2 reads SNEGSKA (reference sequence). CDR3 nucleotides: TGCAGTGCGCTACAGGGGAACTACGAGCAGTACTTC. It codes for CSALQGNYEQYF.

This clonotype was counted only a few times. This sequence joins TRBV2 and TRBJ1-3; D is uncertain. The V gene's germline CDR1 is SNHLY and CDR2 FYNNEI. V lost 6 bases, J lost 2 bases, and 17 bases lay in between. The CDR3 spans 16 residues. CDR3 sequence reads: CASSPGVGVAGNTIYF. The CDR3, as DNA: TGTGCCAGCAGCCCCGGCGTCGGGGTGGCTGGAAACACCATATATTTT.

V and J are TRBV6-2 or TRBV6-3 and TRBJ1-5, with 9 bases aligning to TRBD1. This CDR3 has 13 amino acids. V shed 8 bases, J shed 4 bases, and the junction held 3 bases outside the gene matches. Germline values: CDR1 MNHEY, CDR2 SVGEGT. The CDR3 DNA is TGTGCCAGCCGGGACAGGGCTAATCAGCCCCAGCATTTT. It specifies CASRDRANQPQHF.

This clonotype was detected only a few times. V and J are TRBV9 and TRBJ1-3; 8 nucleotides match TRBD1. CDR1 is SGDLS, CDR2 YYNGEE, per germline. CDR3 length: 17 residues. V was clipped by 3 bases and J by 2 bases; unmatched bases: 10. In DNA, the CDR3 is TGTGCCAGCAGCGCCCGGACAGGGCCAAGGGCTGGAAACACCATATATTTT. Amino acid sequence: CASSARTGPRAGNTIYF.

Ten or more counts support this clonotype. The gene calls are TRBV29-1 and TRBJ1-1; 7 nucleotides agree with TRBD1. The CDR3 sequence is 15 residues long. Germline CDR1 is SQVTM and CDR2 is ANQGSEA. Trimming cost V 5 bases and J 0 bases; bases outside gene matches: 9. CDR3 residues: CSVTLLGQVNTEAFF. The CDR3 DNA reads TGCAGCGTTACACTACTAGGACAGGTGAACACTGAAGCTTTCTTT. The entire variable domain, with the rest obtained from reference TRBV29-1 and TRBJ1-1, is as follows: SAVISQKPSRDICQRGTSLTIQCQVDSQVTMMFWYRQQPGQSLTLIATANQGSEATYESGFVIDKFPISRPNLTFSTLTVSNMSPEDSSIYLCSVTLLGQVNTEAFFGQGTRLTVV.

This chain joins TRBV5-1 and TRBJ2-5, with D hard to call. Germline V lookup: CDR1 SGHRS, CDR2 YFSETQ. The CDR3 length is 13 residues. Trimming cost V 0 bases and J 2 bases, with 5 bases left between them. The CDR3 DNA follows: TGCGCCAGCAGCTTGGCTTGGCAAGAGACCCAGTACTTC. Translation gives CASSLAWQETQYF.

The sample holds a few counts of this clonotype. The chain is built from TRBV6-2 or TRBV6-3 and TRBJ2-1, with D possibly being TRBD2 (5 bases). The germline V gene has CDR1 MNHEY and CDR2 SVGEGT. Trimming took off 2 bases at V and 1 base at J, with 9 bases between the two ends. There are 15 residues in the CDR3. CDR3 nucleotides: TGTGCCAGCAGTTACCGATTAGCGTCCTACAATGAGCAGTTCTTC. Protein: CASSYRLASYNEQFF.

V gene TRBV20-1 combines with J gene TRBJ2-3; 10 bases are a match to TRBD2. V trimming: 5 bases; J trimming: 4 bases; junction bases outside the gene matches: 12. The CDR3 is made up of 16 amino acids. Germline values: CDR1 DFQATT, CDR2 SNEGSKA (reference sequence). CDR3 nucleotides: TGCAGTGCTGGCGACCCTAGCGGGAGTTATGCAGATACGCAGTATTTT. It encodes CSAGDPSGSYADTQYF.